These 32 T cell receptor beta chains originate from one sample sequenced in a study of OX40 agonist ivuxolimab in advanced cancers. Measured with immunoSEQ multiplex PCR; TCRdb has only the in-frame clones, and not every one. The sample lists approximately 80,000 clones, approximately 90% occurring once. The source was CD4+ or CD8+ T cells sorted from blood, collected in a trial of the OX40 agonist ivuxolimab. These receptor sequences come from an adult with an advanced solid tumor such as melanoma, head and neck, liver or kidney cancer.

V is TRBV5-1 and J is TRBJ2-6, with 8 bases lining up with TRBD2. V shed 1 base and J 3 bases; nucleotides not matched to a gene: 6. Per germline, CDR1 SGHRS and CDR2 YFSETQ. This CDR3 is built from 17 residues. CDR3 protein: CASSLTFTSGGANVLTF. CDR3 coding DNA: TGCGCCAGCAGCTTGACCTTCACTAGCGGTGGGGCCAACGTCCTGACTTTC. Combining the CDR3 with reference TRBV5-1 and TRBJ2-6 gives the whole variable domain KAGVTQTPRYLIKTRGQQVTLSCSPISGHRSVSWYQQTPGQGLQFLFEYFSETQRNKGNFPGRFSGRQFSNSRSEMNVSTLELGDSALYLCASSLTFTSGGANVLTFGAGSRLTVL.

J is TRBJ1-5 and V is TRBV7-8, with 9 bases identical to TRBD1. Germline CDR1 SGHVS, CDR2 FQNEAQ. The length of the CDR3 is 13 residues. Germline trimming cut 4 bases from V and 7 bases from J; bases unmatched to any gene: 2. CDR3 amino acids: CASSWTGDQPQHF. The DNA for the CDR3 is TGTGCCAGCAGCTGGACAGGGGACCAGCCCCAGCATTTT.

This clone came up a few times. The chain links TRBV4-2 to TRBJ1-1; 8 positions agree with TRBD1. The CDR3 length is 15 residues. The J segment lost 11 bases and the V segment lost 2 bases, leaving 13 bases of the junction unmatched. From germline, CDR1 is LGHNA and CDR2 YNFKEQ. The CDR3 protein is CASSQPAGQGRRAFF. The CDR3 DNA follows: TGTGCCAGCAGCCAACCCGCTGGACAGGGAAGGAGGGCTTTCTTT.

With regard to this clone: Relative to the germline gene, one junction end is altered; a read error may explain this. The chain links TRBV7-7 to TRBJ2-7; 9 positions agree with TRBD2. Germline V gene sequence: CDR1 SSHAT, CDR2 FNYEAQ (reference sequence). This CDR3 spans 15 amino acids. The CDR3 DNA sequence: TGTGCTAGCAGCCCCGTCGGAGCGGGGGGTGGAGAGCAGTACTTC. Translation gives CASSPVGAGGGEQYF.

This chain joins TRBV18 and TRBJ2-2; 12 bases map to TRBD2. The CDR3 loop spans 17 amino acids. With 3 bases clipped from V and 4 bases from J, the junction kept 6 bases outside the gene matches. Germline V lookup: CDR1 KGHSH, CDR2 LQKENI. The CDR3 region is CASSPATSGGITGELFF. In nucleotides, the CDR3 is TGTGCCAGCTCACCTGCGACTAGCGGGGGAATCACCGGGGAGCTGTTTTTT. The full variable domain, completed using reference TRBV18 and TRBJ2-2, is NAGVMQNPRHLVRRRGQEARLRCSPMKGHSHVYWYRQLPEEGLKFMVYLQKENIIDESGMPKERFSAEFPKEGPSILRIQQVVRGDSAAYFCASSPATSGGITGELFFGEGSRLTVL.

The V and J genes are TRBV4-1 and TRBJ2-1, with 7 bases fitting TRBD1. There are 16 residues in the CDR3. The germline CDR1 and CDR2 sequences are MGHRA and YSYEKL. The trim removed 5 bases at V and 6 bases at J, leaving 13 bases unmatched. The CDR3 loop reads CASSSTRQGSGNEQFF. The CDR3 bases are TGCGCCAGCAGCTCCACCAGACAGGGTTCTGGCAATGAGCAGTTCTTC.

The chain carries TRBV6-5 and TRBJ1-3, with TRBD1 identical over 11 bases. The CDR3 consists of 15 residues. Trimming cost V 6 bases and J 3 bases; bases outside gene matches: 4. Germline V gene data show CDR1 as MNHEY and CDR2 as SVGAGI. CDR3 sequence (DNA): TGTGCCAGCAGGCGGACAGGGGGCGGTGGAAACACCATATATTTT. Translation: CASRRTGGGGNTIYF.

J is TRBJ1-4 and V is TRBV4-1; D ambiguous. The V end was cut by 1 base, the J end by 1 base, with 10 bases between. The CDR3 extends over 16 amino acids. Germline CDR1 reads MGHRA; CDR2 reads YSYEKL. The CDR3 DNA follows: TGCGCCAGCAGCCAAGTGGGAACGGAAACTAATGAAAAACTGTTTTTT. Its translation: CASSQVGTETNEKLFF.

This clone appeared once. The rearrangement uses TRBV7-2 and TRBJ2-6; TRBD1 or TRBD2 may be the D gene (5 bases each). The V gene's germline CDR1 is SGHTA and CDR2 FQGNSA. Trimming left V 2 bases short and J 5 bases short, with 19 bases between. The CDR3 totals 18 residues. The CDR3 spells CASSLQQGGGLRANVLTF. The DNA for the CDR3 is TGTGCCAGCAGCTTACAGCAGGGCGGAGGACTGAGGGCCAACGTCCTGACTTTC.

The CDR3 DNA reads TGTGCCTGGAGTGCATATGACCGAACAGGGATTGTTTTAAGGCAGCCCCAGCATTTT. This encodes CAWSAYDRTGIVLRQPQHF. The chain carries TRBV30 and TRBJ1-5; tentative D call: TRBD1 (6 bases). Trimming shortened V by 1 base and J by 7 bases, and 29 bases separated the two germline ends. The germline V gene encodes CDR1 GTSNPN and CDR2 SVGIG (reference sequence). This CDR3 region has 19 residues.

The rearrangement links TRBV6-5 to TRBJ1-1; D gene ambiguous. CDR3 length: 15 residues. From germline, CDR1 is MNHEY and CDR2 SVGAGI. V lost 7 bases and J 0 bases, leaving 15 bases between the germline ends. This chain's CDR3 is CASIRVLEMNTEAFF. In DNA, the CDR3 is TGTGCCAGCATCCGCGTTTTGGAAATGAACACTGAAGCTTTCTTT.

The chain uses TRBV28 and TRBJ2-7, with 7 positions matching TRBD2. CDR3 length: 15 amino acids. Germline loops: CDR1 MDHEN, CDR2 SYDVKM. V lost 8 bases to trimming and J lost 2 bases; unmatched junction nucleotides: 12. CDR3 in DNA: TGTGCCAGCGGTCTTAGCGGGTATCTTACCTACGAGCAGTACTTC. It codes for CASGLSGYLTYEQYF.

The chain uses TRBV2 and TRBJ1-6; D call uncertain. The CDR3 length is 15 residues. CDR1 SNHLY and CDR2 FYNNEI come from the germline V gene. V lost 7 bases and J lost 11, with 21 bases in between. The CDR3 nucleotides read TGTGCCAGCACCGAAGAAGACCGAAGTATAACACCCCTCCACTTT. As protein: CASTEEDRSITPLHF.

The chain is built from TRBV28 and TRBJ2-3; D gene unclear. CDR3 length equals 12 residues. Germline V gene lookup returns CDR1 MDHEN and CDR2 SYDVKM. The V end was cut by 5 bases, the J end by 6 bases, with 9 bases between. In DNA, the CDR3 is TGTGCCAGCAGTGCGGCGAGGGATACGCAGTATTTT. Translation: CASSAARDTQYF.

The chain carries TRBV18 and TRBJ1-4; D unclear. V lost 2 bases to trimming and J lost 13 bases, with 14 bases between them. CDR3 size: 13 residues. The germline V gene encodes CDR1 KGHSH and CDR2 LQKENI. CDR3 bases: TGTGCCAGCTCACCAGGGGAGAAACGTTTACTGTTTTTT. This encodes CASSPGEKRLLFF.

The chain carries TRBV6-4 and TRBJ2-7; D unresolved. The V and J ends lost 2 bases and 3 bases respectively, with 5 bases between them. The germline V gene has CDR1 MRHNA and CDR2 SNTAGT. The CDR3 loop spans 12 amino acids. For the CDR3, the DNA is TGTGCCAGCAGTGACCACGACTACGAGCAGTACTTC. This translates into CASSDHDYEQYF.

This clone was seen just once. This chain connects TRBV5-1 to TRBJ2-6; D may be TRBD1 (6 bases). This CDR3 contains 17 residues. V was trimmed by 7 bases and J by 0 bases, leaving 17 bases between them. CDR1 SGHRS and CDR2 YFSETQ come from the germline V gene. CDR3 in amino acids: CASGPGTTSSGANVLTF. In DNA, the CDR3 is TGCGCCAGCGGCCCAGGGACAACTAGCTCTGGGGCCAACGTCCTGACTTTC.

This chain connects TRBV7-3 to TRBJ2-2, with TRBD2 matching 12 bases. Unmatched junction bases numbered 10, after V lost 4 bases and J lost 4 bases. Germline assignment: CDR1 SGHTA and CDR2 FQGTGA. This CDR3 has 18 residues. CDR3 DNA sequence: TGTGCCAGCAGCTCATCCCTAGCGGGGGGGCCGGTCACCGGGGAGCTGTTTTTT. As protein: CASSSSLAGGPVTGELFF.

The J gene is TRBJ1-5, the V gene TRBV28; 8 positions match TRBD1. The CDR3 covers 16 residues. Germline-derived CDR1 and CDR2 are MDHEN and SYDVKM. The V segment lost 2 bases and the J segment 2 bases; nucleotides outside the gene matches: 5. Here the CDR3 reads CASSLADRAGNQPQHF. CDR3 nucleotide sequence: TGTGCCAGCAGTTTAGCGGACAGGGCGGGCAATCAGCCCCAGCATTTT. The variable domain in full, completed from reference TRBV28 and TRBJ1-5, reads DVKVTQSSRYLVKRTGEKVFLECVQDMDHENMFWYRQDPGLGLRLIYFSYDVKMKEKGDIPEGYSVSREKKERFSLILESASTNQTSMYLCASSLADRAGNQPQHFGDGTRLSIL.

The chain links TRBV6-6 to TRBJ1-1; perhaps TRBD1 as D (5 bases). The germline V gene has CDR1 MNHNY and CDR2 SVGAGI (reference sequence). Trimming pared 5 bases from V and 1 base from J, leaving 14 bases between. This CDR3 is built from 15 residues. The CDR3 sequence is CASSAPKDTNTEAFF. In nucleotides, the CDR3 is TGTGCCAGCAGTGCACCAAAGGACACGAACACTGAAGCTTTCTTT.

This clone is a singleton in its sample. This chain links TRBV11-2 with TRBJ1-2; 9 bases map to TRBD1. V shed 5 bases and J 8 bases; nucleotides not matched to a gene: 9. CDR3 length: 14 residues. Germline lookup yields CDR1 SGHAT and CDR2 FQNNGV. CDR3: CASSRQGVSDGYTF. CDR3 coding DNA: TGTGCCAGCAGCCGACAGGGGGTATCCGACGGCTACACCTTC.

This chain links TRBV19 with TRBJ2-7, with no clear D. V lost 5 bases and J 6 bases, leaving 17 bases between the germline ends. CDR3 size: 14 residues. CDR1 is LNHDA, CDR2 SQIVND, per germline (reference sequence). CDR3 region: CASSEIRVPSEQYF. CDR3 sequence (DNA): TGTGCCAGTAGTGAGATCCGGGTCCCTTCCGAGCAGTACTTC. The full variable domain, its missing parts supplied by reference TRBV19 and TRBJ2-7, is DGGITQSPKYLFRKEGQNVTLSCEQNLNHDAMYWYRQDPGQGLRLIYYSQIVNDFQKGDIAEGYSVSREKKESFPLTVTSAQKNPTAFYLCASSEIRVPSEQYFGPGTRLTVT.

The genes are TRBV7-6 and TRBJ2-7, with 10 bases aligning to TRBD2. This CDR3 spans 17 amino acids. The V gene end was trimmed by 2 bases and the J gene end by 0 bases; junction bases not matched to a gene: 7. Per the germline V gene, CDR1 is SGHVS and CDR2 is FNYEAQ. The CDR3 region is CASSLFSGGTSSYEQYF. In DNA form, the CDR3 reads TGTGCCAGCAGCTTATTTAGCGGGGGGACTAGCTCCTACGAGCAGTACTTC.

This clone was observed a handful of times. The rearrangement joins TRBV2 to TRBJ1-5; possible D gene TRBD1, 5 bases. Deletions cut 6 bases from V and 0 bases from J, with 12 bases between. Looked up from germline, CDR1 is SNHLY and CDR2 is FYNNEI. The CDR3 runs 15 residues. The CDR3 DNA sequence: TGTGCCAGCAGCGGACCGGGGGGTAGCAATCAGCCCCAGCATTTT. Protein product: CASSGPGGSNQPQHF.

The CDR3 DNA reads TGTGCCAGCAGTGAGGGGTATAGCAATCAGCCCCAGCATTTT. It is translated as CASSEGYSNQPQHF. The chain recombines TRBV2 with TRBJ1-5, with D uncertain. V dropped 3 bases and J dropped 0 bases, with 6 bases sitting between them. The CDR3 covers 14 residues. Germline CDR1 and CDR2: SNHLY and FYNNEI.

The chain recombines TRBV2 with TRBJ2-6; 8 bases are a match to TRBD2. This CDR3 is 16 amino acids long. Germline trimming cut 6 bases from V and 4 bases from J; bases unmatched to any gene: 8. From germline, CDR1 is SNHLY and CDR2 FYNNEI. The CDR3 DNA reads TGTGCCAGCAGAAAAAGCGGGGGCGGAGGGGCCAACGTCCTGACTTTC. Its translation: CASRKSGGGGANVLTF.

The chain is built from TRBV19 and TRBJ2-1; no reliable D call. The CDR3 is 13 amino acids. V shed 0 bases and J shed 5 bases, with 5 bases lying between them. Germline values: CDR1 LNHDA, CDR2 SQIVND (reference sequence). CDR3: CASSIDPNNEQFF. CDR3 nucleotides: TGTGCCAGTAGTATAGACCCAAACAATGAGCAGTTCTTC.

The gene calls are TRBV18 and TRBJ1-1; D is possibly TRBD1 (5 bases). Trimming removed 5 bases at V and 5 bases at J, with 15 bases between. CDR1 KGHSH and CDR2 LQKENI come from the germline V gene. The CDR3 covers 14 residues. CDR3 amino acids: CASSGDEGWTEAFF. The CDR3 DNA reads as TGTGCCAGCTCAGGGGATGAGGGGTGGACTGAAGCTTTCTTT.

The chain recombines TRBV5-6 with TRBJ2-7; 9 nucleotides align to TRBD1. The J segment lost 4 bases and the V segment lost 3 bases, leaving 5 bases of the junction unmatched. The germline CDR1 and CDR2 sequences are SGHDT and YYEEEE. The CDR3 has 14 amino acids. The chain's CDR3 is CASSWGTGPYEQYF. In DNA, the CDR3 is TGTGCCAGCAGCTGGGGGACAGGGCCGTACGAGCAGTACTTC.

The chain employs TRBV9 and TRBJ2-1; D is ambiguous. This CDR3 is 13 amino acids long. The V and J ends lost 0 bases and 7 bases respectively, with 8 bases between them. In germline, CDR1 is SGDLS, CDR2 YYNGEE. CDR3 in amino acids: CASSVGEWNEQFF. The CDR3 DNA reads TGTGCCAGCAGCGTAGGAGAGTGGAATGAGCAGTTCTTC.

The chain employs TRBV7-9 and TRBJ2-3; D not resolved. The germline V and J ends were trimmed by 3 bases and 0 bases, with 7 bases remaining between them. The germline V gene has CDR1 SEHNR and CDR2 FQNEAQ (reference sequence). The CDR3 totals 14 residues. As DNA, the CDR3 is TGTGCCAGCAGCTTTTTACTTAGCACAGATACGCAGTATTTT. Translated, it gives CASSFLLSTDTQYF.

The rearrangement links TRBV7-8 to TRBJ2-3, with D hard to call. Germline CDR1 is SGHVS and CDR2 is FQNEAQ. CDR3 length: 12 amino acids. V was clipped by 5 bases and J by 8 bases, with 11 bases between them. The CDR3 reads CASSASHSTQYF. In DNA, the CDR3 is TGTGCCAGCAGCGCCTCCCATAGTACGCAGTATTTT.